These T cell receptor beta chains were read from a single sample in a study of shared clonotypes between healthy human individuals. Generated by immunoSEQ multiplex PCR, the TCRdb table keeps only in-frame clones and is missing some. Among over a million clones listed, about 98.5% were seen once. Input material: naive CD4+ T cells sorted from blood. These receptors originate from a young man in good health. CDR3s include the opening cysteine and the closing phenylalanine or tryptophan. A row's size may be missing; if present it is once, few, many or a size class.

TRBJ2-7 | 13 | NA | TRBV11-2 | CASSHSGFYEQYF
TRBJ2-1 | 15 | NA | TRBV7-2 | CASSLVSLAGERQFF
TRBJ1-5 | 14 | NA | TRBV19 | CASSTGTQNQPQHF
TRBJ2-7 | 14 | NA | TRBV7-2 | CASSPRTGAYEQYF
TRBJ1-2 | 12 | NA | TRBV19 | CASSQKTGGYTF
TRBJ2-2 | 14 | NA | TRBV4-2 | CASSQDQVVGELFF
TRBJ2-6 | 18 | once | TRBV5-1 | CASSLAGTGGAGANVLTF
TRBJ2-1 | 12 | NA | TRBV5-6 | CASSLGTKEQFF
TRBJ1-5 | 13 | NA | TRBV6-6 | CATEGRFNRAQHF
TRBJ1-1 | 13 | once | TRBV7-2 | CASRDRGLGEAFF
TRBJ1-2 | 15 | NA | TRBV6-5 | CASSYSSMGVSGYTF
TRBJ2-7 | 13 | NA | TRBV7-2 | CASSLRPAVEQYF
TRBJ2-7 | 15 | NA | TRBV19 | CASSSGQGAVNEQYF
TRBJ2-7 | 14 | NA | TRBV7-9 | CASSLALTGAEQYF
TRBJ1-3 | 15 | NA | TRBV27 | CASSPLGGYGNTIYF
TRBJ2-7 | 13 | NA | TRBV5-1 | CASSASGPYEQYF
TRBJ2-2 | 14 | NA | TRBV7-8 | CASTGTGVTGELFF
TRBJ2-5 | 15 | once | TRBV11-2 | CASSWGQRVGETQYF
TRBJ2-1 | 13 | once | TRBV5-1 | CASSPLVYNEQFF
TRBJ2-1 | 14 | NA | TRBV11-3 | CASSQAGTYNEQFF
TRBJ2-7 | 16 | NA | TRBV5-4 | CASSSPGTASSYEQYF
TRBJ2-5 | 14 | once | TRBV6-1 | CASTQGASEETQYF
TRBJ1-4 | 14 | NA | TRBV6-6 | CASSYKLYGEKLFF
TRBJ2-7 | 14 | NA | TRBV28 | CASSLGGGKDEQYF
TRBJ1-1 | 10 | NA | TRBV20-1 | CSARRVMAFF
TRBJ2-3 | 16 | NA | TRBV4-1 | CASSQDAPSQTDTQYF
TRBJ2-7 | 16 | NA | TRBV27 | CASSPSGTLEAYEQYF
TRBJ2-1 | 15 | NA | TRBV7-7 | CASSLASGRDNEQFF
TRBJ2-1 | 11 | NA | TRBV14 | CASSQDQGQFF
TRBJ2-1 | 15 | NA | TRBV6-5 | CASTPPGRDYNEQFF
TRBJ1-3 | 14 | NA | TRBV5-1 | CASRAALSGNTIYF
TRBJ1-2 | 16 | NA | TRBV5-1 | CASSPIIGVNNYGYTF
TRBJ2-2 | 14 | NA | TRBV21-1 | CASKVHRLTGELFF
TRBJ2-3 | 20 | NA | TRBV4-2 | CASSQDLAQPLSSSTDTQYF
TRBJ1-3 | 14 | NA | TRBV9 | CASSVEPAGNTIYF
TRBJ2-1 | 18 | NA | TRBV5-1 | CASSSGLAGVLGYNEQFF
TRBJ2-1 | 13 | NA | TRBV18 | CASSPNVYNEQFF
TRBJ2-7 | 13 | NA | TRBV5-8 | CASTIPRVYEQYF
TRBJ1-4 | 14 | NA | TRBV28 | CASSNGGSNEKLFF
TRBJ2-2 | 15 | NA | TRBV19 | CASSIGPGSLGELFF
TRBJ2-2 | 14 | NA | TRBV11-3 | CASSQIQGAGELFF
TRBJ2-7 | 15 | NA | TRBV18 | CASSPIDRGRDEQYF